These 3 T cell receptor beta chains came from one sample sequenced in a study of blood T cell repertoires in COVID-19. Sequencing was performed with immunoSEQ multiplex PCR; in TCRdb, only in-frame clones are kept and a portion is missing. The profile shows approximately 80,000 clones, over 70% of them singletons. Sequenced input: peripheral blood. Every receptor here comes from a human donor in a cohort sampled during active COVID-19.

The chain is built from TRBV5-1 and TRBJ2-7, with unresolved D. The germline CDR1 and CDR2 sequences are SGHRS and YFSETQ. V was clipped by 4 bases and J by 1 base, with 18 bases between them. The CDR3 covers 16 residues. The DNA for the CDR3 is TGCGCCAGCAGCGCCCGAGGCCATGACGGTTCCTACGAGCAGTACTTC. It is translated as CASSARGHDGSYEQYF.

The chain employs TRBV18 and TRBJ2-7, with D possibly TRBD1 on 6 matching bases. The germline V gene has CDR1 KGHSH and CDR2 LQKENI. CDR3 length equals 15 residues. Trimming left V 5 bases short and J 1 base short, with 15 bases between. In DNA, the CDR3 is TGTGCCAGCTCATCTGACAGGATGGGATCCTACGAGCAGTACTTC. This encodes CASSSDRMGSYEQYF.

The chain has TRBV3-1 (or the pseudogene TRBV3-2) and TRBJ1-2; 8 bases map to TRBD1. The germline CDR1 and CDR2 sequences are LGHDT and YNNKEL (reference sequence). The J segment lost 5 bases and the V segment lost 3 bases, leaving 11 bases of the junction unmatched. CDR3 size: 16 residues. The CDR3 protein is CASSHTNTGGSYGYTF. CDR3 nucleotides: TGTGCCAGCAGCCATACGAATACAGGGGGATCGTATGGCTACACCTTC.